The source of this TCR beta chain is a study of shared clonotypes between healthy human individuals (dated by TCRdb to the early 2020s). About the investigation overall: The cohort comprised a couple of women and a few men aged 18 to 49 years. To increase sequencing depth and limit assay-specific biases, TCR repertoire library preparation and sequencing were carried out by different laboratories using diverse techniques. Per donor, three plates each were used for CD4 naive and CD4 memory, two for CD8 naive, and one for CD8 memory. Per donor, leukapheresis produced somewhere between about 0.9 and 10 billion PBMCs. To estimate repertoire size and how much clonotype sharing occurs between individuals, the study deeply sequenced the blood TCR repertoires of about five healthy adults.

The CDR3 has 13 amino acids, counting the end cysteine and phenylalanine. Solely the CDR3 DNA is kept, with 39 bases framed from the first base. The germline V gene supplies CDR1 SGHRS and CDR2 YFSETQ. The junction carries 5 bases between V and J, which are trimmed by 0 bases and 2 bases respectively. As for this clone: This receptor's antigen is unknown. The input lacks base qualities; no much larger clone sits a single base away. Other nucleotide sequences from this sample produce the same CDR3.

Findings and caveats that apply to the study as a whole: Compared with non-shared clonotypes, clonotypes shared by all four sorted-subset donors had higher generation probabilities. Sampling was restricted to blood, and TCR repertoires in tissue are likely to differ from TCR repertoires in blood. Rarefaction of sorted-subset datasets indicated incomplete sequencing despite the large sequencing depth. Pairwise subsampling indicated that sequencing depth was expected to affect the degree of clonotype sharing among donors. Because the study included only a small number of donors, the genetic and exposure-history diversity represented was limited. Estimated clonotype richness was generally larger for naive than for memory subsets. Across four donors, around 5% of naive CD4, 3% to 4% of naive CD8, under 2.5% of memory CD4, and roughly 0.41% of memory CD8 clonotypes were shared.

The donors were healthy, HIV-negative adults with no recently reported acute infections or vaccinations. Every donor was a Caucasian adult living in Nashville, Tennessee, USA. CD4+ T cells were enriched by magnetic negative selection, after which naive cells were positively selected on CD45RA and the negative fraction was taken as the memory subset. After blood collection by leukapheresis, PBMCs were isolated using Ficoll-Histopaque density gradient centrifugation and then cryopreserved in the vapor phase of liquid nitrogen. Analytical flow cytometry was used to check the purity and quantity of each magnetically sorted T cell population. From each sorted fraction, genomic DNA was isolated and quantified by UV absorbance on a Nanodrop 2000c. TCR CDR3 regions were amplified from genomic DNA by multiplex PCR using the deep immunoSEQ assay. For each cell subset, the extracted genomic DNA was distributed evenly across all wells of several immunoSEQ 96-well plates, and each plate served as one replicate. Each replicate PCR for sorted subsets received 200 ng genomic DNA, equal to tens of thousands of T cell genomes. The purified libraries were quantified using a Qubit 3.0 fluorometer, sized with a Bioanalyzer 2100, and then quantified again using the KAPA Library Quantification kit. A separate single-read 150-cycle Illumina NextSeq 550 flow cell was used to sequence each immunoSEQ 96-well plate. In the source study's methods: The immunoSEQ output contained only junctional sequences without quality scores, so filtering could not match that applied to full-length reads. Sequences were annotated with PyIR, a Python wrapper for IgBLAST v1.9, and V/J genes and CDR3 were assigned using IMGT germline references. Reads were removed for weak V/J assignments (E-value above 1e-6), missing CDR3, stop codons, out-of-frame junctions, or ambiguous translated residues. V3J clonotypes were defined as sequences sharing the same inferred V gene, J gene, and CDR3 amino acid sequence. Percentage overlap between repertoires was calculated by dividing the number of shared unique clonotypes by the size of the smaller repertoire. RTK rarefaction, the Chao1 estimator, and Recon v2.1 estimates of unobserved clonotypes were used to assess repertoire richness. OLGA was used to compute generation probabilities for all TCRbeta clonotypes that the gDNA method yielded from several donors. What TCRdb holds here is the immuneACCESS table cut down to in-frame rearrangements. Part of the clones is not present; checked against another copy, under half of the missing clones reflect an unresolved V gene, and the others are unexplained. The V and J calls and clone size come from that table; D and trimming were worked out from the DNA. In this sample the table shows approximately 2.5 million clones, more than 85% of which occur a single time. Jointly, the top ten make up more than 0.35% of the sample.

The sequencing input was naive CD4+ T cells from PBMCs. What the cell subset or site label conveys for this sample: CD45RA+ positively selected. In this chain, TRBV5-1 is recombined with TRBJ1-1; no confident D gene assignment can be made. This TCR was recovered from a man aged 18 to 35 in good health. Some clones in this sample may be carry-over from other donors' samples. The sequenced DNA is TGCGCCAGCAGCTTGGGGGTCAACACTGAAGCTTTCTTT. Its protein product is CASSLGVNTEAFF. The variable domain in full, with residues beyond the CDR3 obtained from the reference TRBV5-1 and TRBJ1-1 genes, is KAGVTQTPRYLIKTRGQQVTLSCSPISGHRSVSWYQQTPGQGLQFLFEYFSETQRNKGNFPGRFSGRQFSNSRSEMNVSTLELGDSALYLCASSLGVNTEAFFGQGTRLTVV.